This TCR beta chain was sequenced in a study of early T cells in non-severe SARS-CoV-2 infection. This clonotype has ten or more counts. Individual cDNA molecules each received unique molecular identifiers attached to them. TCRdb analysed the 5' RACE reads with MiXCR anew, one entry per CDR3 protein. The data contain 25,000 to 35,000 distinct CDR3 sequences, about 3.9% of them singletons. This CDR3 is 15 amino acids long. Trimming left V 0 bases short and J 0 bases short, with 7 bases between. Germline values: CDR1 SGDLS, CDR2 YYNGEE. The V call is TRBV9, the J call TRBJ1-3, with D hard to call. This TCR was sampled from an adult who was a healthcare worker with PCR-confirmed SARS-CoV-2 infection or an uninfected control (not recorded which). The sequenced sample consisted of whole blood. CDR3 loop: CASSVVADSGNTIYF. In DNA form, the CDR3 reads TGTGCCAGCAGCGTAGTGGCAGACTCTGGAAACACCATATATTTT. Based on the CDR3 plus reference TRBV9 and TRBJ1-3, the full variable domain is DSGVTQTPKHLITATGQRVTLRCSPRSGDLSVYWYQQSLDQGLQFLIQYYNGEERAKGNILERFSAQQFPDLHSELNLSSLELGDSALYFCASSVVADSGNTIYFGEGSWLTVV.